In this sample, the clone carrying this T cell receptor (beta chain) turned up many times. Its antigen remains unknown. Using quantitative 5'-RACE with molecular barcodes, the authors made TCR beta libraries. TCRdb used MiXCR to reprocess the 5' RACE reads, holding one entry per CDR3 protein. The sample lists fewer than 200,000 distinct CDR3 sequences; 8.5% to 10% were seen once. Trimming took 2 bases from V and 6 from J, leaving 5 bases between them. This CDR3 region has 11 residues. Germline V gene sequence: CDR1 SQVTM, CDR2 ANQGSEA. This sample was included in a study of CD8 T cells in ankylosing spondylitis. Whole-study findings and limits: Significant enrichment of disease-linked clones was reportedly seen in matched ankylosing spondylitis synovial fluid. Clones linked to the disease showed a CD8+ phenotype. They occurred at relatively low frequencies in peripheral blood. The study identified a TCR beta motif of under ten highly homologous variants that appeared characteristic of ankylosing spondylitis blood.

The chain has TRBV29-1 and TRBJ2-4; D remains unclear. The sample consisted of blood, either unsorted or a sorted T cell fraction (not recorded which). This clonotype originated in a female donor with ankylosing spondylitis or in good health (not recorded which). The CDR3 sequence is CSVESVNIQYF. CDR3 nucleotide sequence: TGCAGCGTTGAATCGGTAAACATTCAGTACTTC.